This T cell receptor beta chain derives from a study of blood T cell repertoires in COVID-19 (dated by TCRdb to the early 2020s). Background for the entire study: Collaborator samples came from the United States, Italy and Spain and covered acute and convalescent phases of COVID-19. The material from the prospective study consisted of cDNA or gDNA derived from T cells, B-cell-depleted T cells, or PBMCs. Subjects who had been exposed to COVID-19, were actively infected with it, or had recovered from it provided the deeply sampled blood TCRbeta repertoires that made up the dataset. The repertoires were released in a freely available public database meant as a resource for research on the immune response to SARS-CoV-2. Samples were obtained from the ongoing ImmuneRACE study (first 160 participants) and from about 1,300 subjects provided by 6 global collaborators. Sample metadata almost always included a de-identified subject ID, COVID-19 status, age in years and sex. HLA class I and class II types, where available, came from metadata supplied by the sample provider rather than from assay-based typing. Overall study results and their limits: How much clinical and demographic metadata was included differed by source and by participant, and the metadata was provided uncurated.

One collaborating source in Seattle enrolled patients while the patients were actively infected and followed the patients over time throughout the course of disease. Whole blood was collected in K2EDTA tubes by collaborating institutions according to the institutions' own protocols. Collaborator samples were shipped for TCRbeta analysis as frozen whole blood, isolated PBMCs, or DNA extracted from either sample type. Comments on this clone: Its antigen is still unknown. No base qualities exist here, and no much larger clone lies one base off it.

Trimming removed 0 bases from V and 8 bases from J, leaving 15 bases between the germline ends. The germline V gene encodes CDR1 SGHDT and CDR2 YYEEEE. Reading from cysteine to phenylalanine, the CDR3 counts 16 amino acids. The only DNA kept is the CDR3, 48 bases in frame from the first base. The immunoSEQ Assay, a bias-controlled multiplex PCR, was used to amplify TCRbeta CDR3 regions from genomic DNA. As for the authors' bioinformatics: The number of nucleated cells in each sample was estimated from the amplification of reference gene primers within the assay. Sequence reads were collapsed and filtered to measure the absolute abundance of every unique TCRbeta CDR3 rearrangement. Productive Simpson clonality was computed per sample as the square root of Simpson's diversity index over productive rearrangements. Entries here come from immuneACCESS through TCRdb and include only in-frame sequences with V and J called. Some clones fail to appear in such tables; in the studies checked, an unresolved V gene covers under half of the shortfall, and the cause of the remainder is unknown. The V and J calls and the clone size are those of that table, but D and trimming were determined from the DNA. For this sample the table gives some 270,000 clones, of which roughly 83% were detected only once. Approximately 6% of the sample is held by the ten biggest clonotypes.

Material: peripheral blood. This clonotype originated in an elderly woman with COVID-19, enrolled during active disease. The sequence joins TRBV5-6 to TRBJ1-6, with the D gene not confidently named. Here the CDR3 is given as CASSLGIEGFYSPLHF. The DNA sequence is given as TGTGCCAGCAGCTTGGGTATCGAGGGTTTTTATTCACCCCTCCACTTT.